This record looks at one T cell receptor beta chain sequence and its context. Germline CDR1 and CDR2: SGHDT and YYEEEE. This CDR3 is 16 amino acids long. V was clipped by 2 bases and J by 1 base; unmatched bases: 3. TCRdb keeps only in-frame clones here, not all; method: immunoSEQ multiplex PCR. Altogether 350,000 to 450,000 clones are present, about 88% being singletons, with the ten largest covering 3%. The data belong to a study of blood T cell repertoires in COVID-19. This clonotype was obtained from a human donor in a cohort sampled during active COVID-19. Specimen: peripheral blood. V is TRBV5-6 and J is TRBJ2-2, with 9 bases matching TRBD1. CDR3 protein: CASSFPGQGNTGELFF. The CDR3, as DNA: TGTGCCAGCAGCTTCCCGGGACAGGGGAACACCGGGGAGCTGTTTTTT.